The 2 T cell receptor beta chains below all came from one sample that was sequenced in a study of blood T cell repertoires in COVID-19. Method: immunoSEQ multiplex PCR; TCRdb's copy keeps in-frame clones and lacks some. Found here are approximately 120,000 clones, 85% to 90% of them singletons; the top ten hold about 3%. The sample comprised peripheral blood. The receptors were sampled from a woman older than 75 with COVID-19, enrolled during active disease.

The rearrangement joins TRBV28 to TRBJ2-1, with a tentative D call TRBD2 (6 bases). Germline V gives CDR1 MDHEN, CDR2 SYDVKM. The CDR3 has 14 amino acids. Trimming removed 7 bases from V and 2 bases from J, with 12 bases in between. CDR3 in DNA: TGTGCCAGCACTGGGGGGATAGCCTACAATGAGCAGTTCTTC. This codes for CASTGGIAYNEQFF.

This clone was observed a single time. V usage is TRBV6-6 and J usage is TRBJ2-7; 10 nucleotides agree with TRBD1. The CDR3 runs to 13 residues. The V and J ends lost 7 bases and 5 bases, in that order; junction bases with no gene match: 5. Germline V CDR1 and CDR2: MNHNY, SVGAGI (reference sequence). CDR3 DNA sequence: TGTGCCAGCAAGACAGGGGGCTTGCACGAGCAGTACTTC. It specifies CASKTGGLHEQYF.